The clone carrying this T cell receptor (beta chain) was counted only a few times. These data are taken from a study of regulatory T cells in long-lasting Graves disease. After removal of 4 bases from V and 9 bases from J, the junction contained 3 bases not matched to a gene. CDR1 is LNHDA and CDR2 is SQIVND in the germline V gene (reference sequence). The length of the CDR3 is 11 residues. To make TCR beta libraries, researchers used iRepertoire HTBI primers and Arm-PCR of CDR3 regions. MiXCR, applied by TCRdb to the multiplex PCR reads, yields one record per CDR3 protein. The sample lists roughly 430,000 distinct CDR3 sequences; about a sixth were seen once. The sample's time point: newly diagnosed GD, antithyroid drugs for less than 3 months. Preparation of the TCR library used RNA extracted from PBMCs. This same sample was also part of a study on T cells in Graves' hyperthyroidism and ophthalmopathy. As reported in that work: First-round RT-PCR targeting the TCR CDR3 was performed with the HTBI primer set.

The source of this sequence is a woman aged 25 to 39 with Graves disease. The chain links TRBV19 to TRBJ2-7; TRBD2 agrees at 7 bases. The sample in question was peripheral blood mononuclear cells (PBMCs), obtained at new diagnosis, from a patient treated with antithyroid drugs. The DNA for the CDR3 is TGTGCCAGTAGTACCGGGACTATGCAGTACTTC. This gives the protein CASSTGTMQYF.